This TCR beta chain was sequenced during a study of T cell changes during pregnancy in multiple sclerosis. There are 17 residues in the CDR3. V gave up 6 bases and J gave up 6 bases; unmatched junction bases: 19. Looked up from germline, CDR1 is SEHNR and CDR2 is FQNEAQ (reference sequence). TCRdb keeps only in-frame clones here, not all; method: immunoSEQ multiplex PCR. Among roughly 58,000 clones listed, around 94% were seen once. The source is a female donor with multiple sclerosis, enrolled in a pregnancy study. Sequencing used CD8+ T cells from peripheral blood mononuclear cells, obtained in the third trimester of pregnancy. The chain employs TRBV7-9 and TRBJ1-1; 7 bases are shared with TRBD1. The CDR3 nucleotides read TGTGCCAGCAGGCCCCCCTCGGAAGGGGGCAGGTTGGCTGAAGCTTTCTTT. This gives the protein CASRPPSEGGRLAEAFF.